This TCR beta chain was identified in a study of T-cell reconstitution after alpha-beta-depleted transplantation in children. Overall study findings and caveats: By one year post-transplant, T-cell counts and diversity largely arose from T cells that were newly produced.

The TCRbeta library was prepared with unique molecular identifiers. One entry per CDR3 protein results from TCRdb running MiXCR on the PCR reads. The sample yields 250,000 to 300,000 distinct CDR3 sequences, about 9.9% seen once. With 3 bases removed from V and 0 bases from J, the gap between germline ends came to 10 bases. CDR3 size: 15 residues. Germline values: CDR1 SGHRS, CDR2 YFSETQ. This clonotype occurred many times. Its antigen remains unidentified. The source was peripheral blood, collected 180 days after TCRalphabeta/CD19-depleted stem cell transplant. The receptor was derived from a male patient between 2 and 10 years old who had a stem cell transplant for chronic granulomatous disease, so the T cells may come from the graft donor. The V gene is TRBV5-1, the J gene TRBJ2-1; no reliable D call. The CDR3 sequence is CASSSRPSSYNEQFF. The CDR3 bases are TGCGCCAGCAGCTCACGACCGAGCTCCTACAATGAGCAGTTCTTC.